The 3 T cell receptor beta chains listed next were all sequenced from one sample in a study of cytomegalovirus exposure and HLA in healthy donors. Measured with immunoSEQ multiplex PCR; TCRdb has only the in-frame clones, and not every one. The sample yields about 130,000 clones, approximately 94% seen once. The sequenced sample was PBMCs. The receptors derive from a man aged 18 to 35 in good health and CMV-seronegative.

In regard to this clone: The sample carries other DNA sequences with the same CDR3. The chain is built from TRBV6-5 and TRBJ2-1; D is undetermined. Trimming took off 6 bases at V and 4 bases at J, with 4 bases between the two ends. Germline CDR1 is MNHEY and CDR2 is SVGAGI. The CDR3 sequence is 11 residues long. CDR3 amino acids: CASSLYNEQFF. CDR3 bases: TGTGCCAGCAGCCTATACAATGAGCAGTTCTTC.

J is TRBJ1-5 and V is TRBV9, with a possible D match to TRBD1 (5 bases). CDR3 length: 14 residues. Trimming took 4 bases from V and 5 from J, leaving 13 bases between them. Germline-derived CDR1 and CDR2 are SGDLS and YYNGEE. The CDR3 nucleotides are TGTGCCAGCAGCCCCCGGGGGTCGGATCAGCCCCAGCATTTT. It codes for CASSPRGSDQPQHF.

The V and J genes are TRBV6-1 and TRBJ2-1; 10 bases agree with TRBD2. Germline loops: CDR1 MNHNS, CDR2 SASEGT. V was pared by 3 bases and J by 0 bases, with 5 bases of the junction left unmatched. The length of the CDR3 is 17 residues. CDR3 sequence reads: CASSETLAGGSYNEQFF. CDR3 DNA: TGTGCCAGCAGTGAGACCTTAGCGGGAGGCTCCTACAATGAGCAGTTCTTC.